The entry that follows covers one T cell receptor beta chain sequence. The antigen remains undetermined. Samples underwent the assay at deep level. The genomic DNA of each subset was split evenly across several immunoSEQ plates. TCRdb keeps only in-frame clones here, not all; method: immunoSEQ multiplex PCR. The sample lists approximately 470,000 clones, approximately 80% occurring once. The data are from a study of shared clonotypes between healthy human individuals. Study results and limitations: The diversity represented, both genetic and in exposure history, was limited by few donors.

The V gene's germline CDR1 is MNHNS and CDR2 SASEGT. This CDR3 has 13 residues. This clonotype was sampled from a woman aged 40 to 50 in good health. Some clones in this sample may be carry-over from other donors' samples. The sequencing sample was made of PBMCs. The chain couples TRBV6-1 to TRBJ2-5, with TRBD1 matching over 7 bases. The DNA end favors TRBJ2-7, so the J call may be wrong. CDR3 residues: CASEGARSYEQYF. CDR3 in DNA: TGTGCCAGCGAGGGGGCACGGTCCTACGAGCAGTACTTC.